Below, 18 T cell receptor beta chains from the same sample are listed, as sequenced in a study of cytomegalovirus exposure and HLA in healthy donors. Use of 60 Vbeta and 13 Jbeta primers characterized the PCR. Produced via immunoSEQ multiplex PCR; TCRdb's table is partial and in-frame only. Of approximately 140,000 clones listed, around three quarters are singletons. Sequencing was performed on PBMCs. The receptor source for this set is a woman between 45 and 60 years old in good health and CMV-seronegative.

The chain recombines TRBV18 with TRBJ2-7, with TRBD2 matching over 11 bases. Per germline, CDR1 KGHSH and CDR2 LQKENI. The CDR3 loop spans 14 amino acids. Trimming took 3 bases from V and 5 from J; bases not matched to a gene: 3. CDR3 amino acids: CASSPSGRANEQYV. The CDR3 DNA is TGTGCCAGCTCACCTAGCGGGAGGGCCAACGAGCAGTACGTC.

The rearrangement links TRBV19 to TRBJ1-4; D not certain. Germline CDR1 and CDR2: LNHDA and SQIVND (reference sequence). The ends were cut back, 7 bases at V and 5 bases at J, with 17 bases in the middle. The CDR3 runs 15 residues. In DNA form, the CDR3 reads TGTGCCAGTACCCGGAGCCCATTTGTGAATGAAAAACTGTTTTTT. Protein sequence: CASTRSPFVNEKLFF.

This chain uses TRBV5-1 with TRBJ2-2; D is perhaps TRBD2 (5 bases). This CDR3 is built from 16 residues. CDR1 and CDR2 from the germline V gene are SGHRS and YFSETQ. The V gene lost 0 bases and the J gene lost 6 bases, with 15 bases spanning the gap. The CDR3 DNA is TGCGCCAGCAGCTTGGCTACCGCGGGTGTATCCGGGGAGCTGTTTTTT. Protein product: CASSLATAGVSGELFF.

The J gene is TRBJ1-4, the V gene TRBV18; the D is unclear. CDR1 KGHSH and CDR2 LQKENI come from the germline V gene. V lost 2 bases and J lost 8, with 18 bases in between. This CDR3 has 16 residues. CDR3 amino acids: CASSPATMERSEKLFF. The CDR3 nucleotides read TGTGCCAGCTCACCAGCTACCATGGAGAGAAGCGAAAAACTGTTTTTT.

This clone was detected a few times. The DNA for the CDR3 is TGCGCCAGCAGCCAAGATCCGCTAGCGGGAGTTGGGGCCAACGTCCTGACTTTC. This encodes CASSQDPLAGVGANVLTF. The genes are TRBV4-3 and TRBJ2-6; TRBD2 aligns across 10 bases. CDR3 length: 18 residues. In germline, CDR1 is LGHNA, CDR2 YSLEER. J was trimmed by 3 bases and V by 0 bases; bases with no gene match: 5.

Concerning this clone itself: One end of the junction fails to match germline, which may point to a read error. CDR3 region: CASSLLAGHRLVF. CDR3 in DNA: TGTGCCAGCAGTTTATTAGCGGGACACCGGTTAGTCTTC. This sequence joins TRBV28 and TRBJ2-1, with 8 bases identical to TRBD2. The CDR3 sequence is 13 residues long. Germline V CDR1 and CDR2: MDHEN, SYDVKM.

V gene TRBV7-9 combines with J gene TRBJ1-2, with 8 bases identical to TRBD1. The CDR3 runs to 15 residues. Germline V CDR1 and CDR2: SEHNR, FQNEAQ (reference sequence). With 7 bases clipped from V and 3 bases from J, the junction kept 10 bases outside the gene matches. CDR3 sequence: CASTYKTGVYYGYTF. In nucleotides, the CDR3 is TGTGCCAGCACCTACAAGACAGGGGTTTACTATGGCTACACCTTC.

This clone was counted a single time. The chain uses TRBV27 and TRBJ1-2; 12 bases are shared with TRBD1. Germline V gene data show CDR1 as MNHEY and CDR2 as SMNVEV (reference sequence). There are 17 residues in the CDR3. The V gene end was trimmed by 2 bases and the J gene end by 3 bases; junction bases not matched to a gene: 7. This CDR3 is CASSLGGTGGSYYGYTF. The CDR3 bases are TGTGCCAGCAGTTTAGGGGGGACAGGGGGCTCATACTATGGCTACACCTTC.

The chain joins TRBV18 to TRBJ2-7; D gene uncertain. This CDR3 has 15 amino acids. V was pared by 4 bases and J by 3 bases, with 16 bases between. Looked up from germline, CDR1 is KGHSH and CDR2 is LQKENI. The DNA for the CDR3 is TGTGCCAGCTCACTCCACATCGGGTTAGACTACGAGCAGTACTTC. Translated: CASSLHIGLDYEQYF.

The V gene is TRBV9, the J gene TRBJ2-3, with 9 bases fitting TRBD2. CDR1 is SGDLS and CDR2 is YYNGEE in the germline V gene. The CDR3 sequence is 17 residues long. With 1 base clipped from V and 6 bases from J, the junction kept 12 bases outside the gene matches. The CDR3 DNA is TGTGCCAGCAGCGTATCGTGGGGCGGGAGGGCCGGTGATACGCAGTATTTT. Its translation: CASSVSWGGRAGDTQYF. Complete variable domain (other parts from reference TRBV9 and TRBJ2-3): DSGVTQTPKHLITATGQRVTLRCSPRSGDLSVYWYQQSLDQGLQFLIQYYNGEERAKGNILERFSAQQFPDLHSELNLSSLELGDSALYFCASSVSWGGRAGDTQYFGPGTRLTVL.

This clone is a singleton in its sample. This chain uses TRBV5-1 with TRBJ2-5, with TRBD1 matching 7 bases. The J call may be incorrect, as the DNA end agrees better with TRBJ2-7. This CDR3 has 18 amino acids. CDR1 is SGHRS, CDR2 YFSETQ, per germline. The CDR3 DNA reads TGCGCCAGCAGCTTGGCTACCGGGACAGCTGTTAGCTCCTACGAGCAGTACTTC. This codes for CASSLATGTAVSSYEQYF.

This rearrangement joins TRBV2 to TRBJ2-1, with 13 bases identical to TRBD2. The ends lost 6 bases at V and 4 bases at J; junction bases unmatched: 9. This CDR3 comprises 17 residues. The germline gives CDR1 SNHLY, CDR2 FYNNEI. This CDR3 reads CASRPRTSGSKYNEQFF. In DNA form, the CDR3 reads TGTGCCAGCAGGCCCCGGACTAGCGGGAGTAAGTACAATGAGCAGTTCTTC. The full variable domain, completed using reference TRBV2 and TRBJ2-1, is EPEVTQTPSHQVTQMGQEVILRCVPISNHLYFYWYRQILGQKVEFLVSFYNNEISEKSEIFDDQFSVERPDGSNFTLKIRSTKLEDSAMYFCASRPRTSGSKYNEQFFGPGTRLTVL.

The chain joins TRBV10-2 to TRBJ1-1; no clear D gene. V lost 10 bases, J lost 0 bases, and 18 bases lay in between. This CDR3 comprises 15 residues. Germline V CDR1 and CDR2: WSHSY, SAAADI. CDR3 loop: CAISPGSQMNTEAFF. The CDR3 DNA follows: TGCGCCATAAGCCCCGGGTCTCAAATGAACACTGAAGCTTTCTTT.

The V call is TRBV4-2, the J call TRBJ2-7, with TRBD2 matching 9 bases. V lost 0 bases and J lost 1; bases outside the gene matches: 10. The CDR3 contains 18 residues. Germline V CDR1 and CDR2: LGHNA, YNFKEQ. Here the CDR3 reads CASSQDWVSGSISYEQYV. The CDR3 region has the DNA TGTGCCAGCAGCCAAGATTGGGTTAGCGGGAGTATTTCCTACGAGCAGTACGTC.

This rearrangement joins TRBV5-1 to TRBJ2-2; 12 nucleotides agree with TRBD2. J gave up 8 bases and V 1 base, and 9 bases lay outside the gene matches. CDR1 is SGHRS and CDR2 is YFSETQ in the germline V gene. This CDR3 has 17 residues. The CDR3, as DNA: TGCGCCAGCAGCTTGTTACTAGCGGGGGGCAATCGAGGGGAGCTGTTTTTT. It encodes CASSLLLAGGNRGELFF.

The V and J genes are TRBV29-1 and TRBJ2-6, with D tentatively TRBD1 (6 bases). Germline lookup yields CDR1 SQVTM and CDR2 ANQGSEA. V lost 4 bases and J lost 2, with 12 bases in between. The CDR3 contains 15 residues. CDR3 sequence (DNA): TGCAGCGTTGCAGGGGCTGGGGCTGGGGCCAACGTCCTGACTTTC. Protein: CSVAGAGAGANVLTF.

V usage is TRBV6-5 and J usage is TRBJ1-2, with a possible D match to TRBD1 (6 bases). Germline CDR1 and CDR2: MNHEY and SVGAGI. Deletions cut 4 bases from V and 4 bases from J, with 16 bases between. The CDR3 consists of 15 residues. DNA of the CDR3: TGTGCCAGCAGTTTTTCCGGGACATCGCTCTATGGCTACACCTTC. This sequence encodes CASSFSGTSLYGYTF.

The chain recombines TRBV30 with TRBJ2-7; a weak D match, TRBD1 (5 bases). The CDR3 sequence is 14 residues long. Trimming removed 3 bases at V and 6 bases at J, with 18 bases between. Germline-derived CDR1 and CDR2 are GTSNPN and SVGIG (reference sequence). CDR3 loop: CAWSSRVGNREQYF. The CDR3 nucleotides read TGTGCCTGGAGCTCCAGGGTCGGAAATCGCGAGCAGTACTTC.